These 27 T cell receptor beta chains came from one sample sequenced in a study of shared clonotypes between healthy human individuals. The assay was immunoSEQ multiplex PCR, and TCRdb's table has in-frame clones only and misses some. The sample shows roughly 2.6 million clones, approximately 92% of them seen only once. The sequenced material came from naive CD4+ T cells sorted from blood. The sample's subset: CD45RA+ positively selected. Receptor source: a man younger than 35 in good health.

The V call is TRBV7-9, the J call TRBJ2-3; unclear D gene. From germline, CDR1 is SEHNR and CDR2 FQNEAQ (reference sequence). The CDR3 length is 12 residues. V was cut by 5 bases and J by 4 bases, with 7 bases left in between. CDR3 DNA: TGTGCCAGCAGCGCCAATGCAGATACGCAGTATTTT. Amino acids: CASSANADTQYF.

The chain uses TRBV13 and TRBJ1-6; D gene uncertain. This CDR3 is 14 amino acids long. Trimming stripped 7 bases from V and 5 bases from J, with 12 bases between. Germline V lookup: CDR1 PRHDT, CDR2 FYEKMQ (reference sequence). For the CDR3, the DNA is TGTGCCAGCAAGGGAAGCTCTAATAATTCACCCCTCCACTTT. Its translation is CASKGSSNNSPLHF.

The chain links TRBV15 to TRBJ1-2; D gene uncertain. V lost 1 base, J lost 6 bases, and 18 bases lay in between. Germline lookup yields CDR1 LNHNV and CDR2 YYDKDF (reference sequence). The CDR3 is made up of 16 amino acids. CDR3 DNA: TGTGCCACCAGCAGAGGAATGGATGCGGCGGGGAATGGCTACACCTTC. Translated, it gives CATSRGMDAAGNGYTF.

The rearrangement links TRBV5-5 to TRBJ2-2; D is ambiguous. The CDR3 consists of 15 residues. Germline-derived CDR1 and CDR2 are SGHKS and YYEKEE (reference sequence). Between the trimmed V and J ends, which lost 2 bases and 6 bases, there was a span of 14 bases. For the CDR3, the DNA is TGTGCCAGCAGCTTTAACCCCCGGGTCCCCGGGGAGCTGTTTTTT. This gives the protein CASSFNPRVPGELFF.

The chain couples TRBV14 to TRBJ2-3; weak D call: TRBD2 (6 bases). Trimming left V 0 bases short and J 2 bases short, with 15 bases between. The CDR3 runs to 17 residues. Germline CDR1 and CDR2: SGHDN and FVKESK. The CDR3 DNA reads TGTGCCAGCAGCCAAGATGGCGGGGTCTCCCCCACAGATACGCAGTATTTT. Amino acid sequence: CASSQDGGVSPTDTQYF.

CDR3 in DNA: TGTGCCAGCCGAGGGGGACAGGTGGAGTTTTTT. Residues: CASRGGQVEFF. The V call is TRBV6-6, the J call TRBJ1-4; the match to TRBD1 covers 8 bases. Trimming removed 8 bases from V and 16 bases from J; junction bases left unmatched: 9. Germline V gene data show CDR1 as MNHNY and CDR2 as SVGAGI (reference sequence). The length of the CDR3 is 11 residues.

J is TRBJ2-7 and V is TRBV29-1, with D possibly being TRBD2 (5 bases). From germline, CDR1 is SQVTM and CDR2 ANQGSEA. CDR3 size: 14 residues. The V end lost 4 bases, the J end lost 1 base, and 14 bases lay between the germline ends. In DNA, the CDR3 is TGCAGCGTTGGTGAGGGTACGGGATCCTACGAGCAGTACTTC. Amino acid sequence: CSVGEGTGSYEQYF.

Concerning this clone: The sample holds other DNA sequences that translate to the same CDR3. The V and J genes are TRBV9 and TRBJ2-5; 7 bases match TRBD2. The V segment lost 2 bases and the J segment 5 bases; nucleotides outside the gene matches: 3. CDR3 size: 13 residues. Germline CDR1 SGDLS, CDR2 YYNGEE. CDR3 loop: CASSVRGGETQYF. The CDR3 coding sequence is TGTGCCAGCAGCGTGAGGGGAGGGGAGACCCAGTACTTC.

This chain links TRBV30 with TRBJ2-1; 7 nucleotides agree with TRBD2. The CDR3 runs 13 residues. The ends lost 4 bases at V and 4 bases at J; junction bases unmatched: 4. Germline CDR1 GTSNPN, CDR2 SVGIG (reference sequence). The CDR3 protein is CAWKGGAYNEQFF. CDR3 DNA sequence: TGTGCCTGGAAGGGAGGGGCGTACAATGAGCAGTTCTTC.

Notes on this clone: Distinct nucleotide sequences in the sample also encode this CDR3. The chain uses TRBV5-1 and TRBJ1-4, with D uncertain. Germline V gene data show CDR1 as SGHRS and CDR2 as YFSETQ. V was cut by 0 bases and J by 2 bases, with 8 bases left in between. The CDR3 contains 15 residues. CDR3 sequence: CASSLEGGTNEKLFF. The CDR3 region has the DNA TGCGCCAGCAGCTTGGAGGGTGGGACTAATGAAAAACTGTTTTTT.

The genes are TRBV28 and TRBJ2-7; D is uncertain. CDR3 length equals 11 residues. Between the trimmed V and J ends, which lost 7 bases and 5 bases, there was a span of 9 bases. The germline V gene encodes CDR1 MDHEN and CDR2 SYDVKM. This CDR3 is CASTTLHEQYF. CDR3 nucleotide sequence: TGTGCCAGCACCACGCTCCACGAGCAGTACTTC.

The V call is TRBV30, the J call TRBJ1-5, with 9 bases aligning to TRBD1. The V gene's germline CDR1 is GTSNPN and CDR2 SVGIG (reference sequence). The CDR3 spans 16 residues. The ends lost 3 bases at V and 1 base at J; junction bases unmatched: 7. CDR3: CAWRGQGVGSNQPQHF. CDR3 DNA sequence: TGTGCCTGGAGGGGACAGGGTGTTGGGAGCAATCAGCCCCAGCATTTT.

This chain connects TRBV5-1 to TRBJ2-7; unclear D gene. V lost 2 bases to trimming and J lost 3 bases, with 9 bases between them. This CDR3 has 13 amino acids. CDR1 SGHRS and CDR2 YFSETQ come from the germline V gene. CDR3 sequence reads: CASSLPDGYEQYF. CDR3 nucleotides: TGCGCCAGCAGCTTACCCGACGGCTACGAGCAGTACTTC.

The chain uses TRBV5-1 and TRBJ2-7, with 10 bases matching TRBD1. CDR3 length: 15 residues. The junction had 5 bases not matched to a gene; V was cut back by 0 bases and J by 5 bases. CDR1 is SGHRS and CDR2 is YFSETQ in the germline V gene. CDR3 bases: TGCGCCAGCAGCTTGGGACAGGGGGCGAACAACGAGCAGTACTTC. It codes for CASSLGQGANNEQYF. Combining the CDR3 with reference TRBV5-1 and TRBJ2-7 gives the whole variable domain KAGVTQTPRYLIKTRGQQVTLSCSPISGHRSVSWYQQTPGQGLQFLFEYFSETQRNKGNFPGRFSGRQFSNSRSEMNVSTLELGDSALYLCASSLGQGANNEQYFGPGTRLTVT.

This clone was detected once. V gene TRBV6-5 combines with J gene TRBJ1-2; D is ambiguous. The V end was cut by 5 bases, the J end by 8 bases, with 15 bases between. The germline CDR1 and CDR2 sequences are MNHEY and SVGAGI. The CDR3 has 13 amino acids. CDR3 DNA: TGTGCCAGCAGTACGGACGCGACGAGGGGCTACACCTTC. Protein product: CASSTDATRGYTF.

This chain uses TRBV4-1 with TRBJ1-1; D remains unclear. Germline assignment: CDR1 MGHRA and CDR2 YSYEKL. The germline V and J ends were trimmed by 1 base and 6 bases, with 12 bases remaining between them. This CDR3 is built from 14 residues. CDR3 in amino acids: CASSQGSLGPEAFF. The CDR3 DNA is TGCGCCAGCAGCCAAGGGTCTTTAGGCCCTGAAGCTTTCTTT.

The chain uses TRBV7-2 and TRBJ2-3; 10 nucleotides match TRBD2. The CDR3 runs 16 residues. CDR1 SGHTA and CDR2 FQGNSA come from the germline V gene. J was trimmed by 7 bases and V by 5 bases; bases with no gene match: 12. CDR3 bases: TGTGCCAGCAGCCCAAGCGGGAGGGCTGGGATAAATACGCAGTATTTT. Its protein is CASSPSGRAGINTQYF.

V and J are TRBV10-3 and TRBJ2-5, with D perhaps matching TRBD1 or TRBD2 (6 bases each). The germline gives CDR1 ENHRY, CDR2 SYGVKD. The CDR3 totals 16 residues. V dropped 3 bases and J dropped 4 bases, with 18 bases sitting between them. The CDR3 region has the DNA TGTGCCATCAGTGATGGACCCATCGAGGGGGGAGAGACCCAGTACTTC. Its protein product is CAISDGPIEGGETQYF.

This clone was recorded once. This sequence joins TRBV10-3 and TRBJ2-1, with 11 bases aligning to TRBD2. Germline values: CDR1 ENHRY, CDR2 SYGVKD. The CDR3 has 15 residues. Unmatched junction bases numbered 10, after V lost 7 bases and J lost 8 bases. The CDR3 region has the DNA TGTGCCATCAAGGGATTAGCGGGAGGGGTGGATGAGCAGTTCTTC. Translating it yields CAIKGLAGGVDEQFF.

The V call is TRBV6-5, the J call TRBJ2-7, with D perhaps matching TRBD1 (6 bases). This CDR3 has 13 residues. Trimming took off 6 bases at V and 4 bases at J, with 13 bases between the two ends. CDR1 MNHEY and CDR2 SVGAGI come from the germline V gene. CDR3 DNA: TGTGCCAGCAGAAACAGGGTTGGGTACGAGCAGTACTTC. This sequence encodes CASRNRVGYEQYF.

The chain employs TRBV4-1 and TRBJ2-1, with D perhaps TRBD2 (6 bases). The V end lost 0 bases, the J end lost 2 bases, and 14 bases lay between the germline ends. The germline V gene has CDR1 MGHRA and CDR2 YSYEKL. The CDR3 is made up of 17 amino acids. CDR3 in DNA: TGCGCCAGCAGCCAAGATGGACCCGGGACTCCCTACAATGAGCAGTTCTTC. This sequence encodes CASSQDGPGTPYNEQFF.

The chain links TRBV2 to TRBJ1-2; TRBD1 matches at 7 bases. J gave up 2 bases and V 1 base, and 4 bases lay outside the gene matches. Germline V gene sequence: CDR1 SNHLY, CDR2 FYNNEI. The length of the CDR3 is 15 residues. The CDR3 bases are TGTGCCAGCAGTGAAGAGGGACAGCTGAACTATGGCTACACCTTC. Amino acid sequence: CASSEEGQLNYGYTF.

The J gene is TRBJ2-3, the V gene TRBV10-3, with D possibly TRBD2 on 5 matching bases. The CDR3 length is 14 residues. Germline V CDR1 and CDR2: ENHRY, SYGVKD. V was cut by 6 bases and J by 6 bases, with 16 bases left in between. This chain's CDR3 is CAIRGDPVLDTQYF. The CDR3, as DNA: TGTGCCATCAGGGGAGATCCGGTATTGGATACGCAGTATTTT.

This clone was seen once. The CDR3 DNA follows: TGCGCCAGCAGTGAGTTGTTCAGGGTCGCTGAAGCTTTCTTT. It encodes CASSELFRVAEAFF. This chain connects TRBV10-2 to TRBJ1-1, with a possible D match to TRBD1 (5 bases). The V end was cut by 1 base, the J end by 6 bases, with 12 bases between. Germline lookup yields CDR1 WSHSY and CDR2 SAAADI. The CDR3 extends over 14 amino acids.

The V gene is TRBV7-2, the J gene TRBJ2-7; weak D call: TRBD1 (6 bases). CDR1 SGHTA and CDR2 FQGNSA come from the germline V gene. The V end was cut by 5 bases, the J end by 0 bases, with 26 bases between. This CDR3 has 19 residues. CDR3 region: CASSPRPATTGFSSYEQYF. As DNA, the CDR3 is TGTGCCAGCAGCCCAAGGCCCGCCACCACAGGGTTCAGCTCCTACGAGCAGTACTTC.

V usage is TRBV5-4 and J usage is TRBJ2-1; 7 bases fit TRBD1. Trimming removed 3 bases from V and 9 bases from J; junction bases left unmatched: 12. This CDR3 is built from 15 residues. Germline V gene sequence: CDR1 SGHNT, CDR2 YYREEE (reference sequence). CDR3 bases: TGTGCCAGCAGCTCCCGGGACAGAGTCGTGAGTGAGCAGTTCTTC. Protein product: CASSSRDRVVSEQFF.

The chain joins TRBV18 to TRBJ2-3; D is ambiguous. This CDR3 contains 16 residues. The germline V gene encodes CDR1 KGHSH and CDR2 LQKENI. V lost 2 bases and J lost 4, with 16 bases in between. CDR3 sequence (DNA): TGTGCCAGCTCACCAGCGAGTTCGGCCAAGGCAGATACGCAGTATTTT. Translation gives CASSPASSAKADTQYF.